The T cell receptor beta chain under discussion was sequenced for a study of monozygotic twins with inflammatory bowel disease. Whole-study findings and limits: Fewer shared clonotypes with others were found in IBD patients than in healthy twins, especially with disease activity.

About this clonotype itself: Its cognate antigen is unknown.

The CDR3 spans 15 residues. Germline V gene sequence: CDR1 SGHRS, CDR2 YFSETQ. A 6-nucleotide sample barcode was carried by the UMIs, which template switching added. TCRdb reanalyzed the 5' RACE reads and collapses them to one entry per CDR3 protein, without DNA. The sample has nearly 450,000 distinct CDR3 sequences. Sequenced: blood. The V gene is TRBV5-1, the J gene TRBJ1-1; TCRdb lists TRBD1, though no DNA is available to test this call. This receptor was identified in a human donor with ulcerative colitis or Crohn's disease, or a healthy co-twin of an affected twin (not recorded which). CDR3 loop: CASSRETPENTEAFF.